These 25 T cell receptor beta chains were sequenced from one sample in a study of cytomegalovirus exposure and HLA in healthy donors. 13 Jbeta primers and 60 Vbeta primers were used for the PCR. Sequencing was performed with immunoSEQ multiplex PCR; in TCRdb, only in-frame clones are kept and a portion is missing. The data show 80,000 or so clones, with roughly four fifths seen just once and 12% held by the top ten. Input material: PBMCs. Every receptor here comes from a male donor in good health and CMV-seropositive.

The chain carries TRBV4-2 and TRBJ1-4; 9 nucleotides line up with TRBD1. The CDR3 sequence is 16 residues long. V shed 0 bases, J shed 5 bases, and the junction held 4 bases outside the gene matches. Germline V gene data show CDR1 as LGHNA and CDR2 as YNFKEQ. CDR3 residues: CASSQDPGQGNEKLFF. The CDR3 DNA reads as TGTGCCAGCAGCCAAGACCCGGGACAGGGAAATGAAAAACTGTTTTTT.

The V gene is TRBV5-1, the J gene TRBJ1-1, with D possibly matching TRBD1 (6 bases). The V end was cut by 7 bases, the J end by 1 base, with 17 bases between. Germline CDR1 is SGHRS and CDR2 is YFSETQ. There are 15 residues in the CDR3. CDR3 region: CASVQGGAGNTEAFF. CDR3 sequence (DNA): TGCGCCAGCGTCCAAGGGGGGGCTGGGAACACTGAAGCTTTCTTT.

J is TRBJ1-2 and V is TRBV18; maybe TRBD1 (5 bases). Trimming cost V 2 bases and J 3 bases, with 10 bases left between them. CDR3 length equals 14 residues. Germline assignment: CDR1 KGHSH and CDR2 LQKENI. The CDR3 sequence: CASSPRDRDYGYTF. As DNA, the CDR3 is TGTGCCAGCTCACCAAGAGACAGAGACTATGGCTACACCTTC.

The chain links TRBV7-9 to TRBJ2-3; D possibly corresponds to TRBD2 (5 bases). Germline loops: CDR1 SEHNR, CDR2 FQNEAQ (reference sequence). The CDR3 runs to 16 residues. V dropped 6 bases and J dropped 2 bases, with 18 bases sitting between them. CDR3 DNA sequence: TGTGCCAGCAGACCGAAGATCGCCGGGGACACAGATACGCAGTATTTT. Its translation: CASRPKIAGDTDTQYF.

The chain recombines TRBV2 with TRBJ2-7; possibly TRBD1 for D (5 bases). Per germline, CDR1 SNHLY and CDR2 FYNNEI. The CDR3 is 15 residues long. V gave up 4 bases and J gave up 1 base, with 14 bases separating them. The CDR3 spells CASSVQSRASYEQYF. The DNA of the CDR3 is TGTGCCAGCAGTGTACAGTCCAGGGCATCCTACGAGCAGTACTTC.

The rearrangement joins TRBV30 to TRBJ1-2; 7 bases are shared with TRBD1. In germline, CDR1 is GTSNPN, CDR2 SVGIG (reference sequence). J lost 10 bases, V lost 2 bases, and 7 bases had no gene match. The CDR3 is 12 residues long. The CDR3 bases are TGTGCCTGGAGTCTTGACAGGGACGACTACACCTTC. This gives the protein CAWSLDRDDYTF.

The table lists this clone with a few counts. The chain joins TRBV19 to TRBJ1-2; tentative D call: TRBD1 (5 bases). Between the trimmed V and J ends, which lost 3 bases and 2 bases, there was a span of 19 bases. The V gene's germline CDR1 is LNHDA and CDR2 SQIVND (reference sequence). The CDR3 length is 17 residues. Written as DNA, the CDR3 is TGTGCCAGTAGTATCTCCCTTTGGCAGGGCAGAAACTATGGCTACACCTTC. Its protein product is CASSISLWQGRNYGYTF. Drawing the rest from reference TRBV19 and TRBJ1-2, the complete variable domain is DGGITQSPKYLFRKEGQNVTLSCEQNLNHDAMYWYRQDPGQGLRLIYYSQIVNDFQKGDIAEGYSVSREKKESFPLTVTSAQKNPTAFYLCASSISLWQGRNYGYTFGSGTRLTVV.

V and J are TRBV14 and TRBJ1-1; D possibly corresponds to TRBD1 (5 bases). The germline V gene encodes CDR1 SGHDN and CDR2 FVKESK. CDR3 length equals 13 residues. Trimming left V 7 bases short and J 4 bases short, with 13 bases between. The CDR3 nucleotides read TGTGCCAGCACTCTTTCGGGGGGCACTGAAGCTTTCTTT. Translated, it gives CASTLSGGTEAFF.

The CDR3 DNA follows: TGTGCCAGCAGTATCGCGGGGGGGGCAGGATACGAGCAGTACTTC. This sequence encodes CASSIAGGAGYEQYF. The chain couples TRBV11-1 to TRBJ2-7; 9 bases map to TRBD2. V lost 6 bases, J lost 4 bases, and 10 bases stayed unmatched. The CDR3 extends over 15 amino acids. The germline V gene has CDR1 SGHAT and CDR2 FQDESV (reference sequence).

This clone was picked up a small number of times. The chain couples TRBV5-4 to TRBJ1-1; D is unresolved. From germline, CDR1 is SGHNT and CDR2 YYREEE (reference sequence). The CDR3 loop spans 14 amino acids. V lost 0 bases and J 4 bases, leaving 10 bases between the germline ends. The CDR3 nucleotides are TGTGCCAGCAGCTTGGCGGGGTCCCTCACTGAAGCTTTCTTT. Translated, it gives CASSLAGSLTEAFF.

This rearrangement joins TRBV12-1 to TRBJ2-7; TRBD1 reflects the table's D call only, with no check against the DNA. TRBV12-1 corresponds to a pseudogene. The CDR3 sequence is 15 residues long. This CDR3 is CANGAGDRDPYEQYF. CDR3 in DNA: TGTGCCAACGGAGCTGGTGACAGGGACCCCTACGAGCAGTACTTC.

V gene TRBV7-3 combines with J gene TRBJ2-1; TRBD2 agrees at 9 bases. CDR1 SGHTA and CDR2 FQGTGA come from the germline V gene. The CDR3 is 13 amino acids. With 5 bases clipped from V and 4 bases from J, the junction kept 0 bases outside the gene matches. The CDR3 here is CASSSGRYNEQFF. The CDR3 region has the DNA TGTGCCAGCAGCAGCGGGAGGTACAATGAGCAGTTCTTC.

The rearrangement uses TRBV2 and TRBJ1-1, with 8 bases identical to TRBD1. Germline trimming cut 6 bases from V and 5 bases from J; bases unmatched to any gene: 11. CDR3 length equals 15 residues. The germline gives CDR1 SNHLY, CDR2 FYNNEI. DNA for the CDR3: TGTGCCAGCAGGATCCAGGGGGCCCGAAGTACTGAAGCTTTCTTT. Its protein product is CASRIQGARSTEAFF.

This clone came up a few times. This chain uses TRBV4-1 with TRBJ1-4; possible D gene TRBD1, 6 bases. The CDR3 loop spans 17 amino acids. Germline CDR1 and CDR2: MGHRA and YSYEKL. V lost 6 bases and J 8 bases, leaving 25 bases between the germline ends. The CDR3 DNA reads TGCGCCAGCAGTGAAAGAGATCCCGGGACAAGAAGAGAAAAACTGTTTTTT. Its protein is CASSERDPGTRREKLFF.

V usage is TRBV27 and J usage is TRBJ2-2; D not resolved. The CDR3 has 13 amino acids. V shed 4 bases and J shed 5 bases, with 8 bases lying between them. Per germline, CDR1 MNHEY and CDR2 SMNVEV (reference sequence). The CDR3 sequence is CASSSVLTGELFF. The CDR3 bases are TGTGCCAGCAGTTCGGTTTTAACCGGGGAGCTGTTTTTT.

The J gene is TRBJ1-4, the V gene TRBV18; tentatively, D is TRBD1 (5 bases). This CDR3 is 14 amino acids long. The germline V gene encodes CDR1 KGHSH and CDR2 LQKENI. Trimming cost V 6 bases and J 8 bases, with 16 bases left between them. In DNA form, the CDR3 reads TGTGCCAGCTCCCGTGTCCAGGGTAAAGAAAAACTGTTTTTT. This translates into CASSRVQGKEKLFF.

The rearrangement joins TRBV30 to TRBJ1-1; D possibly corresponds to TRBD1 (5 bases). Germline V gene data show CDR1 as GTSNPN and CDR2 as SVGIG (reference sequence). The CDR3 has 15 amino acids. V lost 5 bases to trimming and J lost 4 bases, with 20 bases between them. Here the CDR3 DNA reads TGTGCCTGGGGTCGGGACGGCGGGGTCGGCACTGAAGCTTTCTTT. Translated, it gives CAWGRDGGVGTEAFF.

Only one count was recorded for this clone. The rearrangement links TRBV28 to TRBJ2-1, with 7 bases identical to TRBD2. CDR1 and CDR2 (germline): MDHEN, SYDVKM. This CDR3 is 16 amino acids long. The ends lost 6 bases at V and 1 base at J; junction bases unmatched: 9. CDR3 sequence (DNA): TGTGCCAGCAGCTACCACCCTAGCGGATCCTACAATGAGCAGTTCTTC. It is translated as CASSYHPSGSYNEQFF.

This clone appeared a few times. The chain uses TRBV11-2 and TRBJ1-1; unclear D gene. Germline assignment: CDR1 SGHAT and CDR2 FQNNGV. This CDR3 is 15 amino acids long. Trimming took off 5 bases at V and 3 bases at J, with 16 bases between the two ends. The CDR3 spells CASSTRTGWDTEAFF. Here the CDR3 DNA reads TGTGCCAGCAGCACACGTACGGGTTGGGACACTGAAGCTTTCTTT.

The chain combines TRBV2 with TRBJ2-1, with D possibly being TRBD2 (5 bases). CDR3 length: 16 residues. V shed 7 bases and J shed 3 bases, with 19 bases lying between them. Germline V gene lookup returns CDR1 SNHLY and CDR2 FYNNEI. CDR3 amino acids: CASKMGDIGGYNEQFF. DNA for the CDR3: TGTGCCAGCAAGATGGGTGACATAGGAGGCTACAATGAGCAGTTCTTC.

V is TRBV15 and J is TRBJ1-3; D is uncertain. Germline lookup yields CDR1 LNHNV and CDR2 YYDKDF (reference sequence). Trimming cost V 7 bases and J 4 bases, with 11 bases left between them. The CDR3 is 13 residues long. CDR3 DNA: TGTGCCACCACCCGGGAAGGGGGAAACACCATATATTTT. It specifies CATTREGGNTIYF.

This clone has a handful of counts. V is TRBV9 and J is TRBJ2-1, with 10 bases lining up with TRBD1. V shed 0 bases, J shed 8 bases, and the junction held 5 bases outside the gene matches. The germline V gene has CDR1 SGDLS and CDR2 YYNGEE. CDR3 size: 15 residues. This CDR3 is CASSVEDRGHDEQFF. In DNA form, the CDR3 reads TGTGCCAGCAGCGTAGAAGACAGGGGGCATGATGAGCAGTTCTTC.

J is TRBJ2-3 and V is TRBV5-1; D is uncertain. Between the trimmed V and J ends, which lost 0 bases and 3 bases, there was a span of 8 bases. CDR1 is SGHRS and CDR2 is YFSETQ in the germline V gene. The CDR3 covers 14 residues. This CDR3 reads CASSLEARTDTQYF. DNA for the CDR3: TGCGCCAGCAGCTTGGAAGCACGTACAGATACGCAGTATTTT.

The chain employs TRBV5-1 and TRBJ2-1; TRBD2 is a possible D gene (6 bases). The germline CDR1 and CDR2 sequences are SGHRS and YFSETQ. The CDR3 contains 16 residues. Trimming took off 3 bases at V and 5 bases at J, with 18 bases between the two ends. CDR3 sequence (DNA): TGCGCCAGCAGCTCCCTATGGCGGGAAGCAAACAATGAGCAGTTCTTC. It yields the protein CASSSLWREANNEQFF.

This rearrangement joins TRBV7-9 to TRBJ2-1; 10 bases agree with TRBD2. The CDR3 runs 16 residues. Per the germline V gene, CDR1 is SEHNR and CDR2 is FQNEAQ (reference sequence). J was trimmed by 0 bases and V by 7 bases; bases with no gene match: 6. The CDR3 loop is CASTPPSGSSYNEQFF. CDR3 coding DNA: TGTGCCAGCACGCCCCCTAGCGGGAGCTCCTACAATGAGCAGTTCTTC.